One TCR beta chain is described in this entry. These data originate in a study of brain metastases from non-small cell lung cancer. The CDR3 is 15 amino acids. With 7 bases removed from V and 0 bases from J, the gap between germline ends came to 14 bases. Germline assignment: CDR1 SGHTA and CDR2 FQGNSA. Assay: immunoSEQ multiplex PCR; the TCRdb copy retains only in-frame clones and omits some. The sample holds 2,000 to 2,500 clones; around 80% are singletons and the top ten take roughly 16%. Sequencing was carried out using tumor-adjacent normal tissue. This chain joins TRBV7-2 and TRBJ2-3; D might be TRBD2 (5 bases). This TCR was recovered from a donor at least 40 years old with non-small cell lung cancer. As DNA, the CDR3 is TGTGCCAGCACTCAACGGGCTAGCAGCACAGATACGCAGTATTTT. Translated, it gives CASTQRASSTDTQYF.